This TCR beta chain emerged from a study of T cells expressing NK-cell markers. Study-wide results and caveats: The leading position in the CD3+CD56-NKG2C+ fraction of a few donors also went to these clonotypes.

TCRdb re-called the 5' RACE reads and catalogs CDR3 proteins one per entry, DNA excluded. The sample includes some 140,000 distinct CDR3 sequences. Concerning this clonotype: The antigen remains undetermined.

Sequencing input: blood T cells: a sorted CD56 or NKG2C T cell subset, CD4+ or CD8+ T cells, or bulk PBMC T cells (not recorded which). The receptor was isolated from a woman aged 45-60 years in good health.

The CDR3 protein is CASNLAGEGVHEQFF. The rearrangement joins TRBV7-9 to TRBJ2-1; TCRdb designates TRBD2, a call that cannot be tested without DNA. The CDR3 covers 15 residues. CDR1 is SEHNR, CDR2 FQNEAQ, per germline (reference sequence).